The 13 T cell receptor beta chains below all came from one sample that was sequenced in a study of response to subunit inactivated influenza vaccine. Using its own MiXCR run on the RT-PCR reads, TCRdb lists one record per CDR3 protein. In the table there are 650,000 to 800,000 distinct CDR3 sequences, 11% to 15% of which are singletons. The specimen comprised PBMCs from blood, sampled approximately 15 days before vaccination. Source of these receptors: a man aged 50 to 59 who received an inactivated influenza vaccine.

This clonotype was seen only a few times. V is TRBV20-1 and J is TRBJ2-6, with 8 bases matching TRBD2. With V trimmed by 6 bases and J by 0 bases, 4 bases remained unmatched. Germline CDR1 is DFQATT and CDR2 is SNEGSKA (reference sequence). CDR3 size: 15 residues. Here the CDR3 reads CSARAGGSGANVLTF. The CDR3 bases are TGCAGTGCCCGCGCGGGGGGCTCTGGGGCCAACGTCCTGACTTTC.

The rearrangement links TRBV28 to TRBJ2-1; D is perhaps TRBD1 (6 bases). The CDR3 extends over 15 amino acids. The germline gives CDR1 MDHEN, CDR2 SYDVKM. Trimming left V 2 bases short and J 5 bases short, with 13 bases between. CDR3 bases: TGTGCCAGCAGTTTAGCGGACAGCCCCCACAATGAGCAGTTCTTC. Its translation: CASSLADSPHNEQFF.

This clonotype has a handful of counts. The CDR3 spells CASSPQGVDYEQYF. The CDR3 DNA reads as TGTGCCAGCAGTCCACAGGGGGTTGACTACGAGCAGTACTTC. This chain connects TRBV6-1 to TRBJ2-7, with 8 bases fitting TRBD1. This CDR3 contains 14 residues. V gave up 5 bases and J gave up 3 bases; unmatched junction bases: 6. The germline CDR1 and CDR2 sequences are MNHNS and SASEGT.

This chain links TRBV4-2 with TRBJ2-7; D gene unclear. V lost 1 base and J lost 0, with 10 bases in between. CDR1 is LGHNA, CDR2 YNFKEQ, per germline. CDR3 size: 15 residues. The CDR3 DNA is TGTGCCAGCAGCCAAGTCTCAAGGGACTCCTACGAGCAGTACTTC. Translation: CASSQVSRDSYEQYF.

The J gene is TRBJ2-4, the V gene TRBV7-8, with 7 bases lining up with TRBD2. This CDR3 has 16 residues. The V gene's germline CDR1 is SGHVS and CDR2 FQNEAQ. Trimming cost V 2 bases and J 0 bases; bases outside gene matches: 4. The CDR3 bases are TGTGCCAGCAGCTTATCGGGGGGACTAGCCAAAAACATTCAGTACTTC. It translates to CASSLSGGLAKNIQYF.

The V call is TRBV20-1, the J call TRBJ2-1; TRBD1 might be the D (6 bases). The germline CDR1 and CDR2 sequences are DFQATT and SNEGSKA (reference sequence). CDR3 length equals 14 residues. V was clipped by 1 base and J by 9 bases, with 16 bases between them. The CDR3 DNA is TGCAGTGCTAGAGGATATCAGGGGTCTACTGAGCAGTTCTTC. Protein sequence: CSARGYQGSTEQFF.

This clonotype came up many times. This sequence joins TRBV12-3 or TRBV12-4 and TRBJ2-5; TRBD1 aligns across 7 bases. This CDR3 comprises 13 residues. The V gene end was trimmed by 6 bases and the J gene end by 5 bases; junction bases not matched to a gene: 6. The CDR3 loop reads CASRSDRAETQYF. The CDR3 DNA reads TGTGCCAGCAGATCAGACAGGGCGGAGACCCAGTACTTC.

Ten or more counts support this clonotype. The CDR3 DNA reads TGTGCCAGCAGTTTCGCAGGGGGTAATTCACCCCTCCACTTT. It specifies CASSFAGGNSPLHF. The genes are TRBV12-3 or TRBV12-4 and TRBJ1-6, with 7 bases that match TRBD1. J gave up 6 bases and V 3 bases, and 2 bases lay outside the gene matches. The CDR3 runs to 14 residues.

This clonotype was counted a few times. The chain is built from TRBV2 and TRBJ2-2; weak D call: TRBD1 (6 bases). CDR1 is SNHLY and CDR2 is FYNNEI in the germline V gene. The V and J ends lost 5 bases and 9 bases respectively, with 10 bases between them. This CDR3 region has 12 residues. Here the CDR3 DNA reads TGTGCCAGCAGTAAACAGGGAAGGGAGCTGTTTTTT. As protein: CASSKQGRELFF.

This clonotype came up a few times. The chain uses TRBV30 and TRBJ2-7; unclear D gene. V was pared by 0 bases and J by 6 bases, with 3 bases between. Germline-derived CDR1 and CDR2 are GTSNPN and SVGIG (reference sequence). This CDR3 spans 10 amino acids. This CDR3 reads CAWSVREQYF. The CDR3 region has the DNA TGTGCCTGGAGTGTGCGCGAGCAGTACTTC.

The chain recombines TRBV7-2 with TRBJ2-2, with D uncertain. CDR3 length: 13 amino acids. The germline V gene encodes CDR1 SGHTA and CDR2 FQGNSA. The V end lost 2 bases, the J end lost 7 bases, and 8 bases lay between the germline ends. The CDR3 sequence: CASSLSFFGELFF. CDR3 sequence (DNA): TGTGCCAGCAGCTTAAGTTTCTTCGGGGAGCTGTTTTTT. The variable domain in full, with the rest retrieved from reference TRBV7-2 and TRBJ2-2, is GAGVSQSPSNKVTEKGKDVELRCDPISGHTALYWYRQSLGQGLEFLIYFQGNSAPDKSGLPSDRFSAERTGGSVSTLTIQRTQQEDSAVYLCASSLSFFGELFFGEGSRLTVL.

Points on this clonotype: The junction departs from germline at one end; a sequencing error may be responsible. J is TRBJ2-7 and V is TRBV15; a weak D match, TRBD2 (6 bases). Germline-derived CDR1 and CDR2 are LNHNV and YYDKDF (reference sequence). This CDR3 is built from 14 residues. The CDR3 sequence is CATSSDGSPHEKYF. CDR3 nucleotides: TGTGCCACCAGCAGCGACGGGAGCCCCCACGAGAAGTACTTC. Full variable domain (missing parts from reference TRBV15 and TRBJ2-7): DAMVIQNPRYQVTQFGKPVTLSCSQTLNHNVMYWYQQKSSQAPKLLFHYYDKDFNNEADTPDNFQSRRPNTSFCFLDIRSPGLGDTAMYLCATSSDGSPHEKYFGPGTRLTVT.

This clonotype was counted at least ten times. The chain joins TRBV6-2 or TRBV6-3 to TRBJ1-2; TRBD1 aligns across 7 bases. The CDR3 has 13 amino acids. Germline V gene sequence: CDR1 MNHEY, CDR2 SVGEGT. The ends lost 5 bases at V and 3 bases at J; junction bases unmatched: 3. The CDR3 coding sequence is TGTGCCAGCAGTGTCGACAGGGACTATGGCTACACCTTC. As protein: CASSVDRDYGYTF.